Here is one T cell receptor delta chain with its context. Its cognate antigen is unknown. CDR1 is GEAIGNYY and CDR2 is EKD in the germline V gene. There are 19 residues in the CDR3. Between the trimmed V and J ends, which lost 1 base and 5 bases, there was a span of 20 bases. TCRdb re-analyzed the multiplex PCR reads via CATT. The sample lists around 50,000 delta-chain clones, roughly 1.6% occurring once. These data originate in a study of γδ T cells in repeated Plasmodium falciparum infection. Overall study context: Age- and gender-matched Australian children served as comparison for malaria-exposed Malian children. General study findings and limits: Donors in Mali lived in a small rural village, largely one ethnic group. Many TCRgamma sequences overlapped between individuals in stable Vgamma9/Vdelta2+ repertoires.

Flow sorting of PBMC yielded separate Vgamma9/Vdelta2+ and Vdelta2-negative gammadelta T cell populations for bulk repertoire analysis. The sample taken for sequencing was gamma-delta T cells from blood. The J gene is TRDJ3, the V gene TRDV2; weak D call: TRDD3 (6 bases). TCRdb leaves out the J gene; it was filled in here by matching the DNA to germline. The receptor was isolated from a pool of human donors (malaria-infected and uninfected, not separated). CDR3 sequence (DNA): TGTGCCTGTGACACGCTGGGGCCGAAAGTCGAGAGGGACACCCGACAGATGTTTTTC. Translating it yields CACDTLGPKVERDTRQMFF.